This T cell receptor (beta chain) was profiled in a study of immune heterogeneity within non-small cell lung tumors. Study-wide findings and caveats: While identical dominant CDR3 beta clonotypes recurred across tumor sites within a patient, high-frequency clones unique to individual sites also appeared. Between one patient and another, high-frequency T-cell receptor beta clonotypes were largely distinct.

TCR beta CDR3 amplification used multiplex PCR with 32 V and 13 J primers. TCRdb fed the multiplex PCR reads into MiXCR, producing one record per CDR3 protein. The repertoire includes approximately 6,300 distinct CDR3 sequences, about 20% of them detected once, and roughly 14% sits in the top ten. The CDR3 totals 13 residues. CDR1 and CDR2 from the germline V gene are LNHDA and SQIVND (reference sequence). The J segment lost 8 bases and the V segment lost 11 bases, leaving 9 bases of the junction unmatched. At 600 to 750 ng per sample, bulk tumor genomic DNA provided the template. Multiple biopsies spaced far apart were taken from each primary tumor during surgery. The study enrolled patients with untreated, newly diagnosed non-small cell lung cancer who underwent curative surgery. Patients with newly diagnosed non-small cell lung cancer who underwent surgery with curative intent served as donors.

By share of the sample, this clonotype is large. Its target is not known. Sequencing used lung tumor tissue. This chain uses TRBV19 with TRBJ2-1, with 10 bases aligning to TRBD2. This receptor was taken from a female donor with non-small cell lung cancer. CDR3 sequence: CAGSSGRTDEQFF. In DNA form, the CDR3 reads TGTGCCGGATCTAGCGGGAGAACGGATGAGCAGTTCTTC.